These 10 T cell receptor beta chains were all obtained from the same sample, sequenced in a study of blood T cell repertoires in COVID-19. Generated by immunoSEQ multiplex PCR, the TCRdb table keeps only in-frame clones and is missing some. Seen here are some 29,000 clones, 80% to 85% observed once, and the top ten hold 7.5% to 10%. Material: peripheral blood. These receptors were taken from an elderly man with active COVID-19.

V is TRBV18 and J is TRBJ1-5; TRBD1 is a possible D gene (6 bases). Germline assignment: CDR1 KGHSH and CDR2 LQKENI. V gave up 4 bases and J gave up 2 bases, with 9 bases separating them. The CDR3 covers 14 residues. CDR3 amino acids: CASSLDRRNQPQHF. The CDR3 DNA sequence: TGTGCCAGCTCACTTGACAGGCGCAATCAGCCCCAGCATTTT.

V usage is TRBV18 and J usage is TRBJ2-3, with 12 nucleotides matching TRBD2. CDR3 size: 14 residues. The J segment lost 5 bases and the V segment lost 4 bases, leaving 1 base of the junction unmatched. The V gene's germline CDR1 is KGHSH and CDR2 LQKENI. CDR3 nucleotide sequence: TGTGCCAGCTCACTGGGACTAGCGGGAGATACGCAGTATTTT. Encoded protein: CASSLGLAGDTQYF.

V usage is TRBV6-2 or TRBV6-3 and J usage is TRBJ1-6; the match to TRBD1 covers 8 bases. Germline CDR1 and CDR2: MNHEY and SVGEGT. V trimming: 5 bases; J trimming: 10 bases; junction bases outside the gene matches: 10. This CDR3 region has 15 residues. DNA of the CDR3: TGTGCCAGCAGTGGCGAGATGACAGGGGACTCACCCCTCCACTTT. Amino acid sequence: CASSGEMTGDSPLHF.

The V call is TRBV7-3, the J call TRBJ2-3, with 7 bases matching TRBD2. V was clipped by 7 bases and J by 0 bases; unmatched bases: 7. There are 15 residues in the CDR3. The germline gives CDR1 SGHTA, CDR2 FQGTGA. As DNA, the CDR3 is TGTGCCAGCACCCAATGGGGGGGGAGCACAGATACGCAGTATTTT. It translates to CASTQWGGSTDTQYF. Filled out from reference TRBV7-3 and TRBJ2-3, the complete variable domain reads GAGVSQTPSNKVTEKGKYVELRCDPISGHTALYWYRQSLGQGPEFLIYFQGTGAADDSGLPNDRFFAVRPEGSVSTLKIQRTERGDSAVYLCASTQWGGSTDTQYFGPGTRLTVL.

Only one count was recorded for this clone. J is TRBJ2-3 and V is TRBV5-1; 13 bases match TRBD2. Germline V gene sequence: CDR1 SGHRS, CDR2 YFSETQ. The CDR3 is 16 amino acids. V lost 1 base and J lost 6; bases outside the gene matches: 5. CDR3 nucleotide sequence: TGCGCCAGCAGCTTGCCACTAGCGGGGGGGCCGGATACGCAGTATTTT. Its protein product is CASSLPLAGGPDTQYF.

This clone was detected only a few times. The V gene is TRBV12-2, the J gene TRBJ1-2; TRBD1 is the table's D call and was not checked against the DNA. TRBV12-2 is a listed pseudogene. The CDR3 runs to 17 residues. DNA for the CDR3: TGTGCAAGTCGCTTCTCCCCACCAGGGTATACTGACTATGGCTACACCTTC. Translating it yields CASRFSPPGYTDYGYTF.

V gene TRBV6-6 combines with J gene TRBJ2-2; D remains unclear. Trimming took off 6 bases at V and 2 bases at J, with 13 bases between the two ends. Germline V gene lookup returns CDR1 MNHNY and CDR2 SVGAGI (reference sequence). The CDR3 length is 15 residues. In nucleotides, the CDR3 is TGTGCCAGCAGAATAGTACAGAGAAACACCGGGGAGCTGTTTTTT. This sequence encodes CASRIVQRNTGELFF.

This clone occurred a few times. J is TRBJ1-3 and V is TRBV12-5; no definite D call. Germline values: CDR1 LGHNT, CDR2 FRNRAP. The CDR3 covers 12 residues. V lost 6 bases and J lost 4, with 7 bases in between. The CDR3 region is CASGQAGNTIYF. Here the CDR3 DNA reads TGTGCTAGTGGCCAAGCCGGAAACACCATATATTTT.

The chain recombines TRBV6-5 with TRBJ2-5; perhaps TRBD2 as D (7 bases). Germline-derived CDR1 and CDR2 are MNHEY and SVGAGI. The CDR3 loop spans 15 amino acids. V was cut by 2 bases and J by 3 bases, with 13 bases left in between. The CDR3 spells CASSYGGAGKETQYF. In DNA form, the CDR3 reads TGTGCCAGCAGTTACGGGGGGGCGGGTAAAGAGACCCAGTACTTC.

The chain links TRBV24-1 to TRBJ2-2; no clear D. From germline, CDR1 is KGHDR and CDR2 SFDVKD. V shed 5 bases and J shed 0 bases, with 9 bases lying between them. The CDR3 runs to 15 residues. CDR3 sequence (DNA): TGTGCCACCAGTGGGCCCCCAACGAACACCGGGGAGCTGTTTTTT. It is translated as CATSGPPTNTGELFF.